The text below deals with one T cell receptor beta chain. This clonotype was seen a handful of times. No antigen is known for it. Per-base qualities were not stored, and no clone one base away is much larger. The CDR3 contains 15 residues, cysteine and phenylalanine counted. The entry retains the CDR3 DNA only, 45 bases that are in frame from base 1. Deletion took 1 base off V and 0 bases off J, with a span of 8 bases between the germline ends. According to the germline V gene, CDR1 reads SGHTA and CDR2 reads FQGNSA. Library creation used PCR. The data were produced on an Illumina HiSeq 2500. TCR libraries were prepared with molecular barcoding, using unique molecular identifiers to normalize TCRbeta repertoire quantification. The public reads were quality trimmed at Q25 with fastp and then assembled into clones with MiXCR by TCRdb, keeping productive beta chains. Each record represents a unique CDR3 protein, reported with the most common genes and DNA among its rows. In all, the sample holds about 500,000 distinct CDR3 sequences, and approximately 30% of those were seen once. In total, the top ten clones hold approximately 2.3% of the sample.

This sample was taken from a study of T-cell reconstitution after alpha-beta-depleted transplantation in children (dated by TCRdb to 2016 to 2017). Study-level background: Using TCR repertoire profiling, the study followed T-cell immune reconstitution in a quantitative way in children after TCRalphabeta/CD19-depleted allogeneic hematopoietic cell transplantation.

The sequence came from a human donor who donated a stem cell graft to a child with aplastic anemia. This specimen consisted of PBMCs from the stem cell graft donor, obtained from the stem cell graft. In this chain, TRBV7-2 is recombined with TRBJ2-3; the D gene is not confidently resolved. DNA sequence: TGTGCCAGCAGCTTAGGGCTTTCTAGCACAGATACGCAGTATTTT. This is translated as CASSLGLSSTDTQYF. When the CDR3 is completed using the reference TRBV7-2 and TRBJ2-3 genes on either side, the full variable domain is GAGVSQSPSNKVTEKGKDVELRCDPISGHTALYWYRQSLGQGLEFLIYFQGNSAPDKSGLPSDRFSAERTGGSVSTLTIQRTQQEDSAVYLCASSLGLSSTDTQYFGPGTRLTVL.